The source of this T cell receptor beta chain is a study of blood T cell repertoires in COVID-19. TCRdb's copy holds only in-frame clones and misses some; the assay was immunoSEQ multiplex PCR. The sample contains fewer than 300,000 clones, about 89% of which appear only once. This CDR3 region has 15 residues. Germline lookup yields CDR1 SQVTM and CDR2 ANQGSEA. V gave up 0 bases and J gave up 6 bases; unmatched junction bases: 6. J is TRBJ2-1 and V is TRBV29-1; the match to TRBD2 covers 9 bases. Source material: PBMCs or T cells enriched from blood (not recorded which). The TCR originated in a man aged 35 to 55 who had recovered from COVID-19. CDR3 sequence reads: CSVEEGRGGPNEQFF. CDR3 nucleotides: TGCAGCGTTGAAGAAGGGCGGGGGGGCCCCAATGAGCAGTTCTTC.